These 18 T cell receptor beta chains originate from one sample sequenced in a study of early T cells in non-severe SARS-CoV-2 infection. TCRdb fed the 5' RACE reads into MiXCR, producing one record per CDR3 protein. Counted here are roughly 40,000 distinct CDR3 sequences, roughly 4% occurring once; the ten biggest clones make up 2.5% to 3.5%. Sequencing was performed on whole blood. The origin of the receptors is an adult who was a healthcare worker with PCR-confirmed SARS-CoV-2 infection or an uninfected control (not recorded which).

This clonotype was seen many times. The genes are TRBV6-5 and TRBJ1-5, with D possibly TRBD1 on 6 matching bases. CDR3 length equals 13 residues. V gave up 1 base and J gave up 10 bases, with 11 bases separating them. Germline V gene lookup returns CDR1 MNHEY and CDR2 SVGAGI. The CDR3 DNA reads TGTGCCAGCAGTTACTACAGGGAAGGACCCCAGCATTTT. Translation: CASSYYREGPQHF.

This clonotype has a count of ten or more. The V and J genes are TRBV29-1 and TRBJ2-1; 10 nucleotides agree with TRBD2. Germline CDR1 SQVTM, CDR2 ANQGSEA. This CDR3 has 13 amino acids. CDR3 DNA sequence: TGCGTCGCTAGCGGGAGCTCCTACAATGAGCAGTTCTTC. Its protein is CVASGSSYNEQFF.

This clonotype was observed at least ten times. The V gene is TRBV18, the J gene TRBJ1-4; 11 bases agree with TRBD1. With V trimmed by 3 bases and J by 8 bases, 2 bases remained unmatched. CDR1 KGHSH and CDR2 LQKENI come from the germline V gene. The CDR3 sequence is 14 residues long. CDR3 sequence: CASSPGTGGEKLFF. In nucleotides, the CDR3 is TGTGCCAGCTCACCTGGGACAGGGGGAGAAAAACTGTTTTTT.

This clonotype was observed at least ten times. The chain is built from TRBV7-6 and TRBJ2-1; 8 nucleotides align to TRBD1. Germline CDR1 SGHVS, CDR2 FNYEAQ. Unmatched junction bases numbered 10, after V lost 1 base and J lost 5 bases. The CDR3 spans 17 residues. The CDR3 bases are TGTGCCAGCAGCTTAGGCCTAAGGGGACAGGTTAACAATGAGCAGTTCTTC. Protein: CASSLGLRGQVNNEQFF.

This clonotype has at least ten counts. The chain carries TRBV4-1 and TRBJ2-4; TRBD1 matches 9 bases. This CDR3 has 17 amino acids. Germline V lookup: CDR1 MGHRA, CDR2 YSYEKL. The V and J ends lost 5 bases and 4 bases, in that order; junction bases with no gene match: 12. The CDR3 loop is CASSFLDRGAAKNIQYF. In nucleotides, the CDR3 is TGCGCCAGCAGCTTTCTGGACAGGGGCGCGGCAAAAAACATTCAGTACTTC.

Ten or more counts support this clonotype. J is TRBJ2-7 and V is TRBV29-1; D is possibly TRBD2 (5 bases). Germline CDR1 and CDR2: SQVTM and ANQGSEA. This CDR3 comprises 14 residues. V was pared by 3 bases and J by 4 bases, with 16 bases between. In nucleotides, the CDR3 is TGCAGCGTTGAGTCGGGCGGGCCAAGGTACGAGCAGTACTTC. It specifies CSVESGGPRYEQYF.

This clonotype came up a few times. This chain links TRBV2 with TRBJ2-7; D remains unclear. Germline CDR1 SNHLY, CDR2 FYNNEI. The ends were cut back, 4 bases at V and 2 bases at J, with 12 bases in the middle. This CDR3 is built from 14 residues. CDR3 bases: TGTGCCAGCAGTGTTGGTCTTTTAACCTACGAGCAGTACTTC. Its translation: CASSVGLLTYEQYF.

This clonotype was observed at least ten times. The V gene is TRBV30, the J gene TRBJ1-1; D gene ambiguous. The CDR3 has 14 amino acids. Germline CDR1 and CDR2: GTSNPN and SVGIG (reference sequence). Trimming removed 2 bases from V and 3 bases from J, with 13 bases in between. The CDR3 DNA follows: TGTGCCTGGAGTCCCCCGTACAGCTACACTGAAGCTTTCTTT. This codes for CAWSPPYSYTEAFF.

The table lists this clonotype with many counts. This chain connects TRBV7-9 to TRBJ1-3; D is undetermined. V dropped 2 bases and J dropped 2 bases, with 1 base sitting between them. Germline V CDR1 and CDR2: SEHNR, FQNEAQ (reference sequence). This CDR3 has 12 amino acids. The CDR3 protein is CASSLTGNTIYF. Here the CDR3 DNA reads TGTGCCAGCAGCTTAACTGGAAACACCATATATTTT.

The chain combines TRBV29-1 with TRBJ2-1; a possible D gene is TRBD1 (7 bases). The V end lost 3 bases, the J end lost 7 bases, and 13 bases lay between the germline ends. Germline loops: CDR1 SQVTM, CDR2 ANQGSEA. CDR3 length: 13 amino acids. The CDR3 is CSVETGRFNEQFF. Here the CDR3 DNA reads TGCAGCGTTGAGACAGGGAGGTTTAATGAGCAGTTCTTC.

There are many counts of this clonotype. This chain links TRBV7-6 with TRBJ2-7; TRBD1 matches 7 bases. Germline CDR1 reads SGHVS; CDR2 reads FNYEAQ. The junction had 3 bases not matched to a gene; V was cut back by 5 bases and J by 2 bases. The CDR3 runs 13 residues. CDR3 region: CASSPDRTYEQYF. The DNA for the CDR3 is TGTGCCAGCAGCCCGGACAGGACCTACGAGCAGTACTTC.

This clonotype has a count of ten or more. The chain uses TRBV12-3 or TRBV12-4 and TRBJ2-7; 8 bases map to TRBD2. The J segment lost 6 bases and the V segment lost 6 bases, leaving 7 bases of the junction unmatched. The CDR3 is 13 residues long. As DNA, the CDR3 is TGTGCCAGCAGCTTGGGACTAGTTAGCGAGCAGTACTTC. Its translation is CASSLGLVSEQYF.

This clonotype has a count of ten or more. This chain links TRBV3-1 with TRBJ2-6; D remains ambiguous. There are 14 residues in the CDR3. Germline CDR1 is LGHDT and CDR2 is YNNKEL (reference sequence). Between the trimmed V and J ends, which lost 1 base and 10 bases, there was a span of 11 bases. CDR3 in amino acids: CASSQGVIPNVLTF. CDR3 nucleotide sequence: TGTGCCAGCAGCCAAGGGGTAATCCCTAACGTCCTGACTTTC.

This clonotype was detected ten times or more. V is TRBV5-1 and J is TRBJ2-2; 7 bases are shared with TRBD1. The V gene end was trimmed by 4 bases and the J gene end by 5 bases; junction bases not matched to a gene: 2. This CDR3 spans 13 amino acids. Per the germline V gene, CDR1 is SGHRS and CDR2 is YFSETQ. The CDR3 region is CASSGGQTGELFF. CDR3 DNA: TGCGCCAGCAGCGGGGGACAGACCGGGGAGCTGTTTTTT.

This clonotype was observed many times. The chain uses TRBV9 and TRBJ2-2, with D tentatively TRBD1 (6 bases). The germline V and J ends were trimmed by 1 base and 6 bases, with 22 bases remaining between them. The CDR3 totals 18 residues. The germline V gene has CDR1 SGDLS and CDR2 YYNGEE. The CDR3: CASSVRFESGRGAGELFF. CDR3 sequence (DNA): TGTGCCAGCAGCGTAAGGTTTGAGTCGGGCAGGGGTGCCGGGGAGCTGTTTTTT.

Only a few counts were recorded for this clonotype. V gene TRBV7-2 combines with J gene TRBJ2-1, with D perhaps TRBD2 (7 bases). V shed 4 bases and J shed 5 bases, with 12 bases lying between them. This CDR3 contains 14 residues. Germline lookup yields CDR1 SGHTA and CDR2 FQGNSA. The DNA of the CDR3 is TGTGCCAGCAGCTATAGGGGGGGGCACAATGAGCAGTTCTTC. Translated, it gives CASSYRGGHNEQFF. Together with reference TRBV7-2 and TRBJ2-1, the CDR3 gives the full variable domain: GAGVSQSPSNKVTEKGKDVELRCDPISGHTALYWYRQSLGQGLEFLIYFQGNSAPDKSGLPSDRFSAERTGGSVSTLTIQRTQQEDSAVYLCASSYRGGHNEQFFGPGTRLTVL.

This clonotype was seen at least ten times. This chain uses TRBV5-4 with TRBJ1-1; D not resolved. Germline assignment: CDR1 SGHNT and CDR2 YYREEE (reference sequence). The CDR3 is made up of 12 amino acids. V was clipped by 4 bases and J by 11 bases, with 15 bases between them. Written as DNA, the CDR3 is TGTGCCAGCAGCCAGACGGAAGGCGCGGCTTTCTTT. It yields the protein CASSQTEGAAFF.

This clonotype was seen repeatedly, ten times or more. This chain joins TRBV7-9 and TRBJ2-3; D is unresolved. The CDR3 is 14 residues long. Germline lookup yields CDR1 SEHNR and CDR2 FQNEAQ (reference sequence). Trimming stripped 5 bases from V and 0 bases from J, with 9 bases between. CDR3 sequence: CASSLHTSTDTQYF. The CDR3 bases are TGTGCCAGCAGCCTCCACACGAGCACAGATACGCAGTATTTT.